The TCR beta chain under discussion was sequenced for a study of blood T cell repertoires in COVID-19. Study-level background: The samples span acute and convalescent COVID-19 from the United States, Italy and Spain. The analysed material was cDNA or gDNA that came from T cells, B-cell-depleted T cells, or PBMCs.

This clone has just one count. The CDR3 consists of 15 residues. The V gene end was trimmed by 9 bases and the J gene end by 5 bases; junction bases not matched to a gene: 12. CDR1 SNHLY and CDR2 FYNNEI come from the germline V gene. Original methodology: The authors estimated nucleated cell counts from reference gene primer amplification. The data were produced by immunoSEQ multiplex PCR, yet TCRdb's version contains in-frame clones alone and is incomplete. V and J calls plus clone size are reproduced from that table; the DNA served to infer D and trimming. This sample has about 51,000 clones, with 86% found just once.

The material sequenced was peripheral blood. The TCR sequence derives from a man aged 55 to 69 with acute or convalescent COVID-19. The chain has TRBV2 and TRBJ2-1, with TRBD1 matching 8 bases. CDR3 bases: TGTGCCAGTGGGGAACAGGGGGGAGCTCACAATGAGCAGTTCTTC. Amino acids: CASGEQGGAHNEQFF.